The 26 T cell receptor beta chains presented below share a single source sample, sequenced in a study of EBV T-cell therapy then PD-1 blockade in nasopharyngeal carcinoma. No antigen has been assigned to these receptors. Indicated treatment: AdE1-LMPpoly-expanded autologous EBV-specific T-cell therapy followed by anti-PD-1 nivolumab. TCRdb's copy holds only in-frame clones and misses some; the assay was immunoSEQ multiplex PCR. Among 20,000 or so clones listed, approximately 80% were seen once. The sample in question was CD8+ T cells from blood, obtained between days 50 and 65 from a patient whose treatment included autologous EBV-specific T cells and nivolumab. These receptors were taken from a man aged 35 to 55 with nasopharyngeal carcinoma.

The CDR3 loop reads CARPDSGGYTF. CDR3 DNA sequence: TGTGCCAGACCTGACTCGGGGGGCTACACCTTC. The gene calls are TRBV7-2 and TRBJ1-2; D unclear. Germline V CDR1 and CDR2: SGHTA, FQGNSA. V lost 9 bases, J lost 8 bases, and 13 bases lay in between. The CDR3 has 11 residues.

The chain couples TRBV30 to TRBJ2-7; D gene uncertain. V gave up 0 bases and J gave up 0 bases, with 9 bases separating them. This CDR3 has 14 amino acids. The germline gives CDR1 GTSNPN, CDR2 SVGIG (reference sequence). CDR3 nucleotides: TGTGCCTGGAGTGTACTCAGGCCCTCCTACGAGCAGTACTTC. Protein: CAWSVLRPSYEQYF. The full variable domain, with the rest looked up from reference TRBV30 and TRBJ2-7, is SQTIHQWPATLVQPVGSPLSLECTVEGTSNPNLYWYRQAAGRGLQLLFYSVGIGQISSEVPQNLSASRPQDRQFILSSKKLLLSDSGFYLCAWSVLRPSYEQYFGPGTRLTVT.

The V call is TRBV28, the J call TRBJ2-3, with TRBD1 as a possible D gene (5 bases). Trimming left V 2 bases short and J 5 bases short, with 20 bases between. The CDR3 sequence is 17 residues long. The germline V gene encodes CDR1 MDHEN and CDR2 SYDVKM. CDR3: CASSLQQGGDLLDTQYF. The CDR3 nucleotides read TGTGCCAGCAGTTTACAGCAGGGTGGCGATCTCCTAGATACGCAGTATTTT. Drawing the rest from reference TRBV28 and TRBJ2-3, the complete variable domain is DVKVTQSSRYLVKRTGEKVFLECVQDMDHENMFWYRQDPGLGLRLIYFSYDVKMKEKGDIPEGYSVSREKKERFSLILESASTNQTSMYLCASSLQQGGDLLDTQYFGPGTRLTVL.

The V call is TRBV5-1, the J call TRBJ2-1; TRBD1 agrees at 9 bases. Germline V gives CDR1 SGHRS, CDR2 YFSETQ. CDR3 length: 21 amino acids. Unmatched junction bases numbered 23, after V lost 7 bases and J lost 0 bases. DNA for the CDR3: TGCGCCAGCTCCACCTGGAGGACAGGGGTCAATAAGACTAGCTCCTACAATGAGCAGTTCTTC. It codes for CASSTWRTGVNKTSSYNEQFF.

This clone was observed a handful of times. The V gene is TRBV3-1 (or the pseudogene TRBV3-2), the J gene TRBJ2-2; tentatively, D is TRBD1 (5 bases). The CDR3 extends over 14 amino acids. The germline CDR1 and CDR2 sequences are LGHDT and YNNKEL (reference sequence). Trimming left V 4 bases short and J 3 bases short, with 9 bases between. Here the CDR3 reads CASSPNRYTGELFF. CDR3 DNA: TGTGCCAGCAGCCCTAACAGGTACACCGGGGAGCTGTTTTTT.

The chain is built from TRBV6-5 and TRBJ2-1; D call uncertain. The germline CDR1 and CDR2 sequences are MNHEY and SVGAGI. This CDR3 contains 12 residues. Trimming removed 8 bases from V and 4 bases from J, with 9 bases in between. The CDR3 nucleotides read TGTGCCAGCTCAAGGGCTTACAATGAGCAGTTCTTC. It translates to CASSRAYNEQFF.

The chain couples TRBV30 to TRBJ2-2, with D maybe TRBD1 (7 bases). This CDR3 comprises 14 residues. Looked up from germline, CDR1 is GTSNPN and CDR2 is SVGIG (reference sequence). V lost 3 bases, J lost 6 bases, and 14 bases lay in between. CDR3 residues: CAWSAGQFAGELFF. DNA for the CDR3: TGTGCCTGGAGCGCGGGACAGTTCGCCGGGGAGCTGTTTTTT.

The chain carries TRBV7-6 and TRBJ2-7; D possibly corresponds to TRBD1 (6 bases). The CDR3 is 17 amino acids. From germline, CDR1 is SGHVS and CDR2 FNYEAQ. V lost 5 bases and J lost 5, with 25 bases in between. In DNA, the CDR3 is TGTGCCAGCAGCCTACTCCCGACAGGTACGGGTGTTCACGAGCAGTACTTC. Amino acids: CASSLLPTGTGVHEQYF. The full variable domain, with the rest looked up from reference TRBV7-6 and TRBJ2-7, is GAGVSQSPRYKVTKRGQDVALRCDPISGHVSLYWYRQALGQGPEFLTYFNYEAQQDKSGLPNDRFSAERPEGSISTLTIQRTEQRDSAMYRCASSLLPTGTGVHEQYFGPGTRLTVT.

The V and J genes are TRBV19 and TRBJ2-3; a weak D match, TRBD2 (7 bases). V was shortened by 5 bases and J by 2 bases, with 17 bases between the two germline ends. Germline V gene lookup returns CDR1 LNHDA and CDR2 SQIVND (reference sequence). The CDR3 is made up of 16 amino acids. This CDR3 is CASSPWGGADTDTQYF. CDR3 coding DNA: TGTGCCAGTAGTCCCTGGGGGGGGGCGGACACAGATACGCAGTATTTT.

This clone was observed a few times. The CDR3 loop is CASSLEDSPGTQHF. The CDR3 nucleotides are TGTGCCAGCAGCTTGGAGGACAGCCCTGGCACCCAGCATTTT. The chain joins TRBV5-4 to TRBJ1-5, with D possibly being TRBD1 (6 bases). V lost 0 bases and J 11 bases, leaving 15 bases between the germline ends. Germline V gene sequence: CDR1 SGHNT, CDR2 YYREEE (reference sequence). The CDR3 totals 14 residues.

The V and J genes are TRBV12-3 or TRBV12-4 and TRBJ2-1; D gene ambiguous. Trimming took 5 bases from V and 2 from J, leaving 7 bases between them. This CDR3 spans 13 amino acids. CDR3 amino acids: CASSPSAYNEQFF. CDR3 DNA sequence: TGTGCCAGCAGTCCCTCTGCCTACAATGAGCAGTTCTTC.

This clone was recorded a few times. V gene TRBV15 combines with J gene TRBJ2-2; 12 bases fit TRBD1. This CDR3 has 19 residues. V was clipped by 3 bases and J by 3 bases; unmatched bases: 11. Germline assignment: CDR1 LNHNV and CDR2 YYDKDF (reference sequence). This CDR3 is CATSSPSGTGGSDTGELFF. The CDR3 DNA is TGTGCCACCAGCAGTCCTTCCGGGACAGGGGGCTCGGACACCGGGGAGCTGTTTTTT. Together with reference TRBV15 and TRBJ2-2, the CDR3 gives the full variable domain: DAMVIQNPRYQVTQFGKPVTLSCSQTLNHNVMYWYQQKSSQAPKLLFHYYDKDFNNEADTPDNFQSRRPNTSFCFLDIRSPGLGDTAMYLCATSSPSGTGGSDTGELFFGEGSRLTVL.

This chain uses TRBV6-5 with TRBJ2-2; D is possibly TRBD2 (6 bases). This CDR3 comprises 14 residues. The germline V gene has CDR1 MNHEY and CDR2 SVGAGI. Deletions cut 6 bases from V and 3 bases from J, with 11 bases between. The CDR3 sequence is CASRTGGDTGELFF. CDR3 DNA: TGTGCCAGCAGAACTGGAGGGGACACCGGGGAGCTGTTTTTT.

J is TRBJ2-3 and V is TRBV19; D ambiguous. This CDR3 spans 13 amino acids. V was trimmed by 2 bases and J by 2 bases, leaving 5 bases between them. Germline V CDR1 and CDR2: LNHDA, SQIVND (reference sequence). The CDR3 bases are TGTGCCAGTAGTATATGGATCACAGATACGCAGTATTTT. It specifies CASSIWITDTQYF.

The chain couples TRBV15 to TRBJ1-3; 11 bases align to TRBD1. After removal of 0 bases from V and 3 bases from J, the junction contained 10 bases not matched to a gene. The CDR3 runs 19 residues. Germline V gene data show CDR1 as LNHNV and CDR2 as YYDKDF (reference sequence). The chain's CDR3 is CATSRDPMAGQGGGNTIYF. For the CDR3, the DNA is TGTGCCACCAGCAGAGATCCCATGGCGGGACAGGGGGGTGGAAACACCATATATTTT.

This chain joins TRBV7-9 and TRBJ1-2; no clear D gene. The ends were cut back, 4 bases at V and 3 bases at J, with 24 bases in the middle. This CDR3 comprises 18 residues. The germline gives CDR1 SEHNR, CDR2 FQNEAQ (reference sequence). This chain's CDR3 is CASSSLKKDLTGDYGYTF. Here the CDR3 DNA reads TGTGCCAGCAGCTCGCTAAAGAAAGACCTAACCGGGGACTATGGCTACACCTTC.

The J gene is TRBJ2-7, the V gene TRBV7-9; 11 bases match TRBD1. The CDR3 is made up of 15 amino acids. The germline V gene has CDR1 SEHNR and CDR2 FQNEAQ (reference sequence). V shed 4 bases and J 2 bases; nucleotides not matched to a gene: 4. The CDR3 loop is CASSSRDRGAYEQYF. In nucleotides, the CDR3 is TGTGCCAGCAGCTCCCGGGACAGGGGGGCCTACGAGCAGTACTTC.

The genes are TRBV6-1 and TRBJ1-1; no definite D call. Trimming removed 2 bases at V and 1 base at J, with 11 bases between. The CDR3 sequence is 15 residues long. Germline CDR1 MNHNS, CDR2 SASEGT. CDR3 in DNA: TGTGCCAGCAGTGAAATAGCAGGTCGGAACACTGAAGCTTTCTTT. Translated: CASSEIAGRNTEAFF.

The chain employs TRBV4-1 and TRBJ1-1; 8 bases fit TRBD1. The V segment lost 3 bases and the J segment 5 bases; nucleotides outside the gene matches: 8. CDR3 length equals 15 residues. CDR1 MGHRA and CDR2 YSYEKL come from the germline V gene. For the CDR3, the DNA is TGCGCCAGCAGCCAGGGCGGACAGGGAGTGACTGAAGCTTTCTTT. It translates to CASSQGGQGVTEAFF.

The rearrangement links TRBV6-2 or TRBV6-3 to TRBJ2-7, with D possibly being TRBD2 (7 bases). CDR1 is MNHEY, CDR2 SVGEGT, per germline. The CDR3 has 16 amino acids. V lost 5 bases, J lost 5 bases, and 22 bases lay in between. CDR3 amino acids: CASSTPWRGLRHEQYF. The CDR3 bases are TGTGCCAGCAGTACCCCCTGGCGGGGGCTCCGCCACGAGCAGTACTTC.

CDR3 nucleotide sequence: TGTGCCAGCAGTGGCATGACCCCTGAAGCTTTCTTT. Encoded protein: CASSGMTPEAFF. The rearrangement uses TRBV5-6 and TRBJ1-1; D gene unclear. Germline loops: CDR1 SGHDT, CDR2 YYEEEE. The CDR3 covers 12 residues. V lost 5 bases and J 6 bases, leaving 11 bases between the germline ends.

V usage is TRBV2 and J usage is TRBJ2-1; 7 bases agree with TRBD2. V lost 7 bases, J lost 7 bases, and 7 bases stayed unmatched. Germline V CDR1 and CDR2: SNHLY, FYNNEI. The CDR3 is made up of 13 amino acids. CDR3 coding DNA: TGTGCCAGCATAGGGCTAGCGGAGAATGAGCAGTTCTTC. Amino acid sequence: CASIGLAENEQFF.

This CDR3 is CASSLGSGVVFADTQYF. For the CDR3, the DNA is TGTGCCAGCAGTTTAGGGTCAGGGGTTGTCTTTGCAGATACGCAGTATTTT. V and J are TRBV28 and TRBJ2-3, with a weak D call TRBD1 (6 bases). The CDR3 length is 17 residues. In germline, CDR1 is MDHEN, CDR2 SYDVKM. Trimming cost V 2 bases and J 4 bases, with 19 bases left between them.

The CDR3 DNA follows: TGTGCCAGCTCACGGACAGGGGGCCTTCCCTACGAGCAGTACTTC. Translated, it gives CASSRTGGLPYEQYF. The chain joins TRBV18 to TRBJ2-7, with 11 bases identical to TRBD1. The germline CDR1 and CDR2 sequences are KGHSH and LQKENI. V lost 4 bases, J lost 2 bases, and 4 bases stayed unmatched. The CDR3 runs to 15 residues.

This clone was counted only a few times. This chain uses TRBV6-4 with TRBJ1-1; a possible D gene is TRBD1 (5 bases). Trimming left V 5 bases short and J 7 bases short, with 17 bases between. The CDR3 length is 14 residues. Germline V CDR1 and CDR2: MRHNA, SNTAGT. The CDR3 region is CASSPQGDGREAFF. The CDR3 DNA reads as TGTGCCAGCAGTCCTCAAGGGGACGGCCGTGAAGCTTTCTTT.

This chain joins TRBV4-1 and TRBJ1-1; D not resolved. The CDR3 runs to 15 residues. Germline lookup yields CDR1 MGHRA and CDR2 YSYEKL. V was cut by 3 bases and J by 0 bases, with 11 bases left in between. In nucleotides, the CDR3 is TGCGCCAGCAGCCAGGCCGGGCCCTTGAACACTGAAGCTTTCTTT. It translates to CASSQAGPLNTEAFF.